Below, 25 T cell receptor beta chains from the same sample are listed, as sequenced in a study of blood T cell repertoires in COVID-19. Sequencing was performed with immunoSEQ multiplex PCR; in TCRdb, only in-frame clones are kept and a portion is missing. This sample carries approximately 260,000 clones, roughly 83% of them seen once, and the ten largest clones take 4.6%. Sequenced input: peripheral blood. All receptors come from a man aged 55 to 70 who had recovered from COVID-19.

J is TRBJ2-7 and V is TRBV5-4; TRBD2 is a possible D gene (5 bases). V dropped 3 bases and J dropped 4 bases, with 11 bases sitting between them. This CDR3 contains 13 residues. The germline V gene encodes CDR1 SGHNT and CDR2 YYREEE (reference sequence). The CDR3 loop reads CASSSPDLYEQYF. CDR3 in DNA: TGTGCCAGCAGCTCCCCGGACTTGTACGAGCAGTACTTC.

J is TRBJ2-2 and V is TRBV30; TRBD1 is a possible D gene (5 bases). Germline loops: CDR1 GTSNPN, CDR2 SVGIG (reference sequence). V was cut by 3 bases and J by 6 bases, with 14 bases left in between. This CDR3 comprises 14 residues. CDR3 nucleotides: TGTGCCTGGAGAGGTATAGGGGTGGCCGGGGAGCTGTTTTTT. Translating gives CAWRGIGVAGELFF.

The chain has TRBV7-9 and TRBJ1-1; 10 nucleotides agree with TRBD1. Germline V CDR1 and CDR2: SEHNR, FQNEAQ (reference sequence). The CDR3 sequence is 15 residues long. The V segment lost 5 bases and the J segment 5 bases; nucleotides outside the gene matches: 8. The CDR3 sequence is CASSVDRGRETEAFF. CDR3 sequence (DNA): TGTGCCAGCAGCGTAGACAGGGGGCGAGAGACTGAAGCTTTCTTT.

V and J are TRBV5-1 and TRBJ2-2; D perhaps matches TRBD2 (6 bases). Germline V CDR1 and CDR2: SGHRS, YFSETQ. The CDR3 extends over 14 amino acids. Trimming cost V 3 bases and J 4 bases, with 10 bases left between them. CDR3 residues: CASSYGTVTGELFF. The CDR3 DNA reads as TGCGCCAGCAGCTATGGGACTGTCACCGGGGAGCTGTTTTTT.

The J gene is TRBJ2-1, the V gene TRBV4-2; TRBD2 matches at 8 bases. The J segment lost 7 bases and the V segment lost 1 base, leaving 9 bases of the junction unmatched. Germline CDR1 reads LGHNA; CDR2 reads YNFKEQ. This CDR3 contains 16 residues. Here the CDR3 DNA reads TGTGCCAGCAGCCAAGGGAACAGCGGGAGTTTGAATGAGCAGTTCTTC. This encodes CASSQGNSGSLNEQFF.

This rearrangement joins TRBV2 to TRBJ1-4; 8 bases match TRBD1. Unmatched junction bases numbered 12, after V lost 5 bases and J lost 10 bases. CDR1 is SNHLY and CDR2 is FYNNEI in the germline V gene. CDR3 length: 15 amino acids. The CDR3 DNA reads TGTGCCAGCAGTTTTATCGGACAGGGAGGCGGAAAACTGTTTTTT. Residues: CASSFIGQGGGKLFF.

This clone was recorded a few times. The genes are TRBV7-9 and TRBJ1-5; possible D gene TRBD1, 6 bases. The CDR3 is 15 amino acids. CDR1 is SEHNR, CDR2 FQNEAQ, per germline (reference sequence). Trimming shortened V by 8 bases and J by 3 bases, and 17 bases separated the two germline ends. The CDR3 nucleotides are TGTGCCAGCTCCGTAGGGGGAAGGGCCAATCAGCCCCAGCATTTT. Translation gives CASSVGGRANQPQHF.

J is TRBJ2-3 and V is TRBV5-1; a weak D match, TRBD2 (6 bases). Germline-derived CDR1 and CDR2 are SGHRS and YFSETQ. Trimming removed 4 bases from V and 4 bases from J, with 22 bases in between. This CDR3 contains 17 residues. The CDR3 loop is CASSRAVSAGGPDTQYF. Written as DNA, the CDR3 is TGCGCCAGCAGCAGGGCAGTATCAGCGGGTGGCCCAGATACGCAGTATTTT.

This chain links TRBV29-1 with TRBJ2-7; 7 nucleotides line up with TRBD1. The ends lost 4 bases at V and 4 bases at J; junction bases unmatched: 10. Germline V lookup: CDR1 SQVTM, CDR2 ANQGSEA. The CDR3 spans 14 residues. The CDR3 coding sequence is TGCAGCGTTGGAGGGGGCGGGTTAGGGTACGAGCAGTACTTC. Translated, it gives CSVGGGGLGYEQYF.

The chain combines TRBV4-2 with TRBJ1-2; D may be TRBD1 (5 bases). Germline CDR1 reads LGHNA; CDR2 reads YNFKEQ. The CDR3 spans 14 residues. V dropped 1 base and J dropped 8 bases, with 14 bases sitting between them. The CDR3 protein is CASSQVGAESGYTF. CDR3 nucleotides: TGTGCCAGCAGCCAAGTAGGGGCGGAGAGCGGCTACACCTTC.

The count of this clone is one. V gene TRBV5-6 combines with J gene TRBJ2-4; perhaps TRBD1 as D (5 bases). CDR1 SGHDT and CDR2 YYEEEE come from the germline V gene. Trimming left V 0 bases short and J 4 bases short, with 14 bases between. The CDR3 runs to 16 residues. The CDR3 loop reads CASSLEGERFKNIQYF. CDR3 DNA: TGTGCCAGCAGCTTGGAAGGGGAACGTTTTAAAAACATTCAGTACTTC.

The chain combines TRBV29-1 with TRBJ2-1; 7 bases map to TRBD2. J was trimmed by 0 bases and V by 4 bases; bases with no gene match: 3. The length of the CDR3 is 14 residues. The V gene's germline CDR1 is SQVTM and CDR2 ANQGSEA. The CDR3 sequence is CSVVSGVSYNEQFF. CDR3 sequence (DNA): TGCAGCGTTGTCAGCGGGGTCTCCTACAATGAGCAGTTCTTC.

This sequence joins TRBV28 and TRBJ1-5; D is unresolved. CDR3 length: 14 residues. V was shortened by 1 base and J by 0 bases, with 4 bases between the two germline ends. Germline-derived CDR1 and CDR2 are MDHEN and SYDVKM. The DNA of the CDR3 is TGTGCCAGCAGTTTATTCTATAGCAATCAGCCCCAGCATTTT. Its protein is CASSLFYSNQPQHF.

This chain connects TRBV30 to TRBJ1-5, with 9 bases identical to TRBD1. CDR3 length: 13 residues. Germline V gene lookup returns CDR1 GTSNPN and CDR2 SVGIG (reference sequence). The ends lost 1 base at V and 5 bases at J; junction bases unmatched: 0. In nucleotides, the CDR3 is TGTGCCTGGAGTGGACAGGGGGATCAGCCCCAGCATTTT. It translates to CAWSGQGDQPQHF.

V and J are TRBV11-1 and TRBJ2-1, with 7 bases identical to TRBD2. Germline CDR1 is SGHAT and CDR2 is FQDESV (reference sequence). This CDR3 is 15 amino acids long. Trimming took 1 base from V and 6 from J; bases not matched to a gene: 6. The CDR3 is CASSLVRGFRNEQFF. CDR3 in DNA: TGTGCCAGCAGCTTAGTGCGGGGGTTCCGCAATGAGCAGTTCTTC.

This clone appeared a single time. The V call is TRBV11-2, the J call TRBJ2-7; D is undetermined. The V gene's germline CDR1 is SGHAT and CDR2 FQNNGV. With 2 bases removed from V and 0 bases from J, the gap between germline ends came to 14 bases. CDR3 length equals 16 residues. The CDR3, as DNA: TGTGCCAGCAGCTTACAAGACGCTAGGAGCTCCTACGAGCAGTACTTC. Amino acid sequence: CASSLQDARSSYEQYF.

The V gene is TRBV6-6, the J gene TRBJ1-3, with D perhaps matching TRBD1 (6 bases). The CDR3 has 14 amino acids. Trimming took off 9 bases at V and 2 bases at J, with 14 bases between the two ends. Looked up from germline, CDR1 is MNHNY and CDR2 is SVGAGI (reference sequence). CDR3 loop: CASLVGGPGNTIYF. DNA of the CDR3: TGTGCCAGTTTGGTAGGGGGACCTGGAAACACCATATATTTT.

The rearrangement joins TRBV5-1 to TRBJ2-2; 8 bases line up with TRBD1. With 5 bases clipped from V and 6 bases from J, the junction kept 6 bases outside the gene matches. The CDR3 sequence is 14 residues long. In germline, CDR1 is SGHRS, CDR2 YFSETQ. The CDR3 nucleotides read TGCGCCAGCAGAACTTCAGGGGGCCCCGGGGAGCTGTTTTTT. Translated, it gives CASRTSGGPGELFF.

The rearrangement links TRBV19 to TRBJ2-1; 8 bases fit TRBD2. The CDR3 contains 16 residues. Germline V CDR1 and CDR2: LNHDA, SQIVND (reference sequence). Trimming took 4 bases from V and 5 from J; bases not matched to a gene: 10. The CDR3, as DNA: TGTGCCAGTAGTAATACCGGGACTAGTATCCACAATGAGCAGTTCTTC. Translated: CASSNTGTSIHNEQFF.

This rearrangement joins TRBV19 to TRBJ1-6; possible D gene TRBD1, 5 bases. Trimming took 6 bases from V and 6 from J, leaving 18 bases between them. CDR1 is LNHDA, CDR2 SQIVND, per germline (reference sequence). The CDR3 is 16 residues long. This CDR3 reads CASRLAGRVSNSPLHF. As DNA, the CDR3 is TGTGCCAGTAGACTCGCAGGGCGAGTGAGTAATTCACCCCTCCACTTT. Based on the CDR3 plus reference TRBV19 and TRBJ1-6, the full variable domain is DGGITQSPKYLFRKEGQNVTLSCEQNLNHDAMYWYRQDPGQGLRLIYYSQIVNDFQKGDIAEGYSVSREKKESFPLTVTSAQKNPTAFYLCASRLAGRVSNSPLHFGNGTRLTVT.

This chain links TRBV29-1 with TRBJ2-1; a weak D match, TRBD2 (7 bases). V lost 7 bases and J 7 bases, leaving 17 bases between the germline ends. Germline CDR1 SQVTM, CDR2 ANQGSEA. The CDR3 is made up of 13 amino acids. This CDR3 is CSASRGRGNEQFF. DNA of the CDR3: TGCAGCGCGTCACGGGGGCGGGGGAATGAGCAGTTCTTC.

The V and J genes are TRBV6-2 or TRBV6-3 and TRBJ1-1, with a tentative D call TRBD1 (5 bases). The CDR3 has 15 residues. The germline gives CDR1 MNHEY, CDR2 SVGEGT. Trimming pared 2 bases from V and 5 bases from J, leaving 15 bases between. The CDR3 DNA reads TGTGCCAGCAGTTACCCCCAGGGCACTGCGACTGAAGCTTTCTTT. As protein: CASSYPQGTATEAFF.

This clone has a handful of counts. The chain has TRBV5-4 and TRBJ2-3, with D possibly being TRBD2 (5 bases). Germline CDR1 SGHNT, CDR2 YYREEE (reference sequence). The CDR3 runs to 13 residues. Deletions cut 4 bases from V and 1 base from J, with 7 bases between. The chain's CDR3 is CASSPGGTDTQYF. The CDR3 nucleotides are TGTGCCAGCAGCCCCGGGGGCACAGATACGCAGTATTTT.

The rearrangement uses TRBV5-1 and TRBJ1-1; D gene uncertain. The CDR3 consists of 14 residues. Germline values: CDR1 SGHRS, CDR2 YFSETQ. Trimming pared 0 bases from V and 0 bases from J, leaving 6 bases between. CDR3 coding DNA: TGCGCCAGCAGCTTGGGTTCTCTGAACACTGAAGCTTTCTTT. This gives the protein CASSLGSLNTEAFF.

The chain has TRBV5-1 and TRBJ2-7; D is possibly TRBD2 (6 bases). Per the germline V gene, CDR1 is SGHRS and CDR2 is YFSETQ. This CDR3 spans 16 amino acids. Trimming cost V 7 bases and J 0 bases, with 20 bases left between them. The CDR3 region is CASGPNLRGSSYEQYF. CDR3 DNA sequence: TGCGCCAGCGGCCCAAATTTGCGGGGAAGCTCCTACGAGCAGTACTTC.